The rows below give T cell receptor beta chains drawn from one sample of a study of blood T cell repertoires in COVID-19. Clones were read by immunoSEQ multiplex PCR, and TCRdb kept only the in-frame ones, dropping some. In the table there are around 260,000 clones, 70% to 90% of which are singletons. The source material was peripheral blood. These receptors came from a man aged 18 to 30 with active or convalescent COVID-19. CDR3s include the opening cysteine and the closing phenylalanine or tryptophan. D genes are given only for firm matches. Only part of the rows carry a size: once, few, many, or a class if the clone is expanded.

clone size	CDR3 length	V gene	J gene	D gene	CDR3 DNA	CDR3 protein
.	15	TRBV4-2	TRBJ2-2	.	TGTGCCAGCAGCCCAAGCATTGCGAACACCGGGGAGCTGTTTTTT	CASSPSIANTGELFF
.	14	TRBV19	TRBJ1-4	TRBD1	TGTGCCAGTAGGTCGGACAGGGCTACTGAAAAACTGTTTTTT	CASRSDRATEKLFF
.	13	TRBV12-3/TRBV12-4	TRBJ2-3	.	TGTGCCAGCAGTTTTGATGCAGGAGATACGCAGTATTTT	CASSFDAGDTQYF
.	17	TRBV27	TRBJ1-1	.	TGTGCCAGCAGTTTATCGGGGGGGGCGCGGAGGAACACTGAAGCTTTCTTT	CASSLSGGARRNTEAFF
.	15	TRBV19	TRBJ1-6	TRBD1	TGTGCCAGTAGTATTTCCGGGACAGCCAATTCACCCCTCCACTTT	CASSISGTANSPLHF
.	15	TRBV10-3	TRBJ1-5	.	TGTGCCATCAGTGAGAAGTCGCAGTCCAATCAGCCCCAGCATTTT	CAISEKSQSNQPQHF
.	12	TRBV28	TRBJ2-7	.	TGTGCCAGCAGGGGGCCTCCCTACGAGCAGTACTTC	CASRGPPYEQYF
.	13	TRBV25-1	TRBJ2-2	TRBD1	TGTGCCAGCAGTGAACAGGGGGCCGGGGAGCTGTTTTTT	CASSEQGAGELFF
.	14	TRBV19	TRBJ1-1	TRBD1	TGTGCCGCCCGACAGGGGATATTTGGCACTGAAGCTTTCTTT	CAARQGIFGTEAFF
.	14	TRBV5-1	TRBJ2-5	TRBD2	TGCGCCAGCAGCTTAAGCGGGGGCCAAGAGACCCAGTACTTC	CASSLSGGQETQYF
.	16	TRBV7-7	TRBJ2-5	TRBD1	TGTGCCAGCAGTCCCAACACAGGGGGCGACCAAGAGACCCAGTACTTC	CASSPNTGGDQETQYF
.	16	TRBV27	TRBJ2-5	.	TGTGCCAGCAGTCCGTTCCCCCAGGGGAAAGGAGAGACCCAGTACTTC	CASSPFPQGKGETQYF
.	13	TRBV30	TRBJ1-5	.	TGTGCCTGGAGTGTATCGAGCAATCAGCCCCAGCATTTT	CAWSVSSNQPQHF
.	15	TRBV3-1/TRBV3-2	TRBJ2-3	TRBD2	TGTGCCAGCAGCCGGGCGGGGGGTTATCAAGATACGCAGTATTTT	CASSRAGGYQDTQYF
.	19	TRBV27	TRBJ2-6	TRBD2	TGTGCCAGCAGTTTCTTAGGTAGCGGGCAGGGATATGGGGCCAACGTCCTGACTTTC	CASSFLGSGQGYGANVLTF
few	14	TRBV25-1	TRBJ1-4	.	TGTGCCAGCAGTGAATTGGGGGGGGTCGAAAAACTGTTTTTT	CASSELGGVEKLFF
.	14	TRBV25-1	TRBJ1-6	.	TGTGCCAGCAGTGAAGGAGGGCCAGATTCACCCCTCCACTTT	CASSEGGPDSPLHF
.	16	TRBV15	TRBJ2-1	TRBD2	TGTGCCACCAGCAGTGAACTAGCGGGAGGGCTAAATGAGCAGTTCTTC	CATSSELAGGLNEQFF
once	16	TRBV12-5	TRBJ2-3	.	TGTGCTAGTGGTTTGTACCGGGGTCGTAGCACAGATACGCAGTATTTT	CASGLYRGRSTDTQYF